This T cell receptor (beta chain) was sequenced in a study of shared clonotypes between healthy human individuals. Terminally differentiated effector memory CD45RA+ cells were excluded from the naive CD8 cells, which were CD45RO-negative and positively selected for CCR7. The trim removed 3 bases at V and 4 bases at J, leaving 15 bases unmatched. Germline values: CDR1 SGDLS, CDR2 YYNGEE. CDR3 size: 18 residues. Original data processing: ImmunoSEQ output lacked quality scores and full-length reads, limiting matched filtering. Using immunoSEQ multiplex PCR, the repertoire was profiled, and TCRdb retains in-frame clones only, with some absent. For V, J and clone size, that table is used; D and trimming come from the DNA. The sample holds fewer than 1 million clones, roughly 96% seen once.

The sequencing input was naive CD8+ T cells sorted from blood. This chain connects TRBV9 to TRBJ1-2, with 10 positions matching TRBD1. The TCR originated in a man aged 25 to 40 in good health. CDR3 sequence: CASSDKIKTRTGGYGYTF. As DNA, the CDR3 is TGTGCCAGCAGCGATAAGATAAAAACGCGGACAGGGGGCTATGGCTACACCTTC. The complete variable domain, with remaining parts taken from reference TRBV9 and TRBJ1-2, reads DSGVTQTPKHLITATGQRVTLRCSPRSGDLSVYWYQQSLDQGLQFLIQYYNGEERAKGNILERFSAQQFPDLHSELNLSSLELGDSALYFCASSDKIKTRTGGYGYTFGSGTRLTVV.